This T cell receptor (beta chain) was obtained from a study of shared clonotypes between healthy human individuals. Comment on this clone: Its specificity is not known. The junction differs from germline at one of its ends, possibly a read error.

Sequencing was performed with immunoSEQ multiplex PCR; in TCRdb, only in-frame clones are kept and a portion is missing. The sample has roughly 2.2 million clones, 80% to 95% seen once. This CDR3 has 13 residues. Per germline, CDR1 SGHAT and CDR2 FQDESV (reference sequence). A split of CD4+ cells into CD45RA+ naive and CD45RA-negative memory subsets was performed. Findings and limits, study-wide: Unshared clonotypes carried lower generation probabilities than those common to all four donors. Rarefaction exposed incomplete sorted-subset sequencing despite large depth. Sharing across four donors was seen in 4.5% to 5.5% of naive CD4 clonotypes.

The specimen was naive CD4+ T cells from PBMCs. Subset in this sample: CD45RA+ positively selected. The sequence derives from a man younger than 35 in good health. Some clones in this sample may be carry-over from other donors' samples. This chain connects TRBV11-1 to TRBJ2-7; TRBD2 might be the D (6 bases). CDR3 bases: TGTGCCAGCAGCTTAACCGGGAGCTACGGGCAGTACTTC. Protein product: CASSLTGSYGQYF.